This TCR beta chain was recorded in a study of regulatory T cells in long-lasting Graves disease. Study information: The definition of persistent Graves' disease was over 5 years of antithyroid drugs with positive TSH receptor antibodies.

General study points: Repertoires from persistent disease leaned toward TRBV28, TRBJ1-2 and TRBJ2-5. Sampling was limited to peripheral blood rather than thyroid tissue.

The germline CDR1 and CDR2 sequences are LGHNA and YNFKEQ. V lost 0 bases and J 7 bases, leaving 4 bases between the germline ends. CDR3 length: 12 amino acids. As to time point: persistent/refractory GD, antithyroid drugs over 5 years with positive TRAb. Following extraction of RNA from PBMCs, that RNA was used to make the TCR library. Graves' disease diagnosis was established per American Thyroid Association guidelines. According to the study, TCR beta libraries were built with iRepertoire HTBI primers and CDR3-region Arm-PCR. TCRdb redid the calling of the multiplex PCR reads with MiXCR, one entry per CDR3 protein. The sample includes around 500,000 distinct CDR3 sequences, around 21% of them seen just once. Of note for this clonotype: Antigen specificity is unknown.

The J gene is TRBJ1-5, the V gene TRBV4-2; D call uncertain. This receptor was taken from a female donor with Graves disease. Sequenced here: peripheral blood mononuclear cells (PBMCs), sampled when the disease was refractory, from a patient treated with antithyroid drugs. CDR3 bases: TGTGCCAGCAGCCAAGAAGTGCAGCCCCAGCATTTT. Translated: CASSQEVQPQHF.